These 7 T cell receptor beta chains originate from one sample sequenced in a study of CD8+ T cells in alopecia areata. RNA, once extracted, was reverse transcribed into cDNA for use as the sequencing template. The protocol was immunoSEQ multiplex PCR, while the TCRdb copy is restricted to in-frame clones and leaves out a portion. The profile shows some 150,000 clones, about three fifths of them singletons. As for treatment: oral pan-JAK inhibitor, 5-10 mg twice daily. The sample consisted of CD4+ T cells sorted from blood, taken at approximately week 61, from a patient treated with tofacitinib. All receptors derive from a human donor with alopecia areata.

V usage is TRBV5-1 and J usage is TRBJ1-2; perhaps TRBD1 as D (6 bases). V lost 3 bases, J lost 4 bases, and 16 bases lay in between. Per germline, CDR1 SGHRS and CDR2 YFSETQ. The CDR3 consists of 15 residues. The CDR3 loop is CASSWTEGGGYGYTF. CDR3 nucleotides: TGCGCCAGCAGCTGGACCGAAGGGGGGGGCTATGGCTACACCTTC. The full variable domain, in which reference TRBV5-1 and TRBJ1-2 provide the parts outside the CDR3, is KAGVTQTPRYLIKTRGQQVTLSCSPISGHRSVSWYQQTPGQGLQFLFEYFSETQRNKGNFPGRFSGRQFSNSRSEMNVSTLELGDSALYLCASSWTEGGGYGYTFGSGTRLTVV.

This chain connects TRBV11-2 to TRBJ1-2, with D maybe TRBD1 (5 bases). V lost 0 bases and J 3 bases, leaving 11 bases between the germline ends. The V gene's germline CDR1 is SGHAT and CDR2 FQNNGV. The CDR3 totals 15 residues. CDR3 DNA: TGTGCCAGCAGCTTAGAGACTCGGGGGGACTATGGCTACACCTTC. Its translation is CASSLETRGDYGYTF.

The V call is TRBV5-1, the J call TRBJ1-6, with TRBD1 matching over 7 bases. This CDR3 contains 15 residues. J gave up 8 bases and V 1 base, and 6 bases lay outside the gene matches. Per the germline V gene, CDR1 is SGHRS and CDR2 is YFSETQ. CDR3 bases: TGCGCCAGCAGCTTGAAAACAGGGGAATATTCACCCCTCCACTTT. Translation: CASSLKTGEYSPLHF.

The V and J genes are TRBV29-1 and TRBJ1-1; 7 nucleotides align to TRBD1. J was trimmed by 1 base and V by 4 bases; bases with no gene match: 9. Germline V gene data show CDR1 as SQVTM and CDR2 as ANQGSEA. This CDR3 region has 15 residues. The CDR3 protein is CSVAQGGIPNTEAFF. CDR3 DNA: TGCAGCGTTGCCCAGGGGGGCATCCCGAACACTGAAGCTTTCTTT.

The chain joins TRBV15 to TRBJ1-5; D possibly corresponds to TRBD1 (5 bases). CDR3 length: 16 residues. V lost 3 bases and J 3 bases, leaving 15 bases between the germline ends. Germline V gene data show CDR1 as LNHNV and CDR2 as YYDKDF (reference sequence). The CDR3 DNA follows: TGTGCCACCAGCAGTTTGTACGAGGGGTTCAATCAGCCCCAGCATTTT. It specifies CATSSLYEGFNQPQHF. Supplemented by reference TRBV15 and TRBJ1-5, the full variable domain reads DAMVIQNPRYQVTQFGKPVTLSCSQTLNHNVMYWYQQKSSQAPKLLFHYYDKDFNNEADTPDNFQSRRPNTSFCFLDIRSPGLGDTAMYLCATSSLYEGFNQPQHFGDGTRLSIL.

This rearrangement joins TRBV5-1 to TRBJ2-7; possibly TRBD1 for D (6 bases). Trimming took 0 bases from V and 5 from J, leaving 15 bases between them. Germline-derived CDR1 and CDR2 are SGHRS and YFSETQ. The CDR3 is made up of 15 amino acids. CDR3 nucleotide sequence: TGCGCCAGCAGCTTGGCCCAGGGGCGCGGTGACGAGCAGTACTTC. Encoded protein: CASSLAQGRGDEQYF.

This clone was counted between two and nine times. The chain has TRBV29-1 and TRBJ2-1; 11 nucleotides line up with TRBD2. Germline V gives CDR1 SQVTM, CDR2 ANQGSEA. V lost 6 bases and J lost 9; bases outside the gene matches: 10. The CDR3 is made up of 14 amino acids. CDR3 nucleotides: TGCAGCGTAGCCTTAGCGGGGGGGTTGGTTGAGCAGTTCTTC. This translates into CSVALAGGLVEQFF.